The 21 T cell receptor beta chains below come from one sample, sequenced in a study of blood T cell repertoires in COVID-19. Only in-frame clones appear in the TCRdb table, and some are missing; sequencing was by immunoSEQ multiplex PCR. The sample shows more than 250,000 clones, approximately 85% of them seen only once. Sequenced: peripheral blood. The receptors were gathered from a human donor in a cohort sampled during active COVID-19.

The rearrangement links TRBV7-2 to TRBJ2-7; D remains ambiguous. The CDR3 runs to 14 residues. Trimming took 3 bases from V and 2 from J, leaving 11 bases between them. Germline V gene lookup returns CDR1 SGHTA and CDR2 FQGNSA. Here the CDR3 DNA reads TGTGCCAGCAGCTTCCAGGTTCAGACCTACGAGCAGTACTTC. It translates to CASSFQVQTYEQYF.

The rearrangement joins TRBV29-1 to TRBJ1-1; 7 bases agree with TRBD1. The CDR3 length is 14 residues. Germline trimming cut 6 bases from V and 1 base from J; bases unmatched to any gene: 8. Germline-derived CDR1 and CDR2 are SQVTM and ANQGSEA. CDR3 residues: CSVGPTGANTEAFF. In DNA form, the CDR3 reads TGCAGCGTCGGCCCCACAGGGGCGAACACTGAAGCTTTCTTT.

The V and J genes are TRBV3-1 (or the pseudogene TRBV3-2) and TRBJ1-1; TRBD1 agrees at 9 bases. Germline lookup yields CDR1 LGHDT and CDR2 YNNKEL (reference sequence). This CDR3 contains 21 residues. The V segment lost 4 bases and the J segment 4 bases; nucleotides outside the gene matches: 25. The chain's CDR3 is CASSRDPYQPGQGLVITEAFF. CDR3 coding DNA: TGTGCCAGCAGCCGTGACCCGTATCAACCGGGACAGGGACTAGTTATCACTGAAGCTTTCTTT.

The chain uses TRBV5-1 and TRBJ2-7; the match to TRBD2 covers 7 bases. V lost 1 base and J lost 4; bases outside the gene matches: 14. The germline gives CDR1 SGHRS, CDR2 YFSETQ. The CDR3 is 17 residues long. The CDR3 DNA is TGCGCCAGCAGCTTGCTCGGCGGCCTAGCGGAATTTTACGAGCAGTACTTC. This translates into CASSLLGGLAEFYEQYF.

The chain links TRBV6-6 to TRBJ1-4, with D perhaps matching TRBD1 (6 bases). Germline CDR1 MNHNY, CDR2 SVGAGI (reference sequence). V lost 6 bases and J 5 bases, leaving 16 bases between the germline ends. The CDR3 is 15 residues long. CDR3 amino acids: CASRRLLQGNEKLFF. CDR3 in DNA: TGTGCCAGCAGGCGCCTGTTACAGGGAAATGAAAAACTGTTTTTT.

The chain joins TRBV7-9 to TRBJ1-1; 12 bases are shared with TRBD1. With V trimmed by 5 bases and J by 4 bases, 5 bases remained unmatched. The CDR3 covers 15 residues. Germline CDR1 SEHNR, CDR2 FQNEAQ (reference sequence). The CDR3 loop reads CASSARDRGLTEAFF. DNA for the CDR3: TGTGCCAGCAGCGCCCGGGACAGGGGGCTCACTGAAGCTTTCTTT.

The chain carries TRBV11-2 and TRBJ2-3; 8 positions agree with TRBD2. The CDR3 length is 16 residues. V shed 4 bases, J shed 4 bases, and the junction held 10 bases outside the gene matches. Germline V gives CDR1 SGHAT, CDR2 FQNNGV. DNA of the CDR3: TGTGCCAGCAGCTCTCCTTTCGGGGGGGCCTCAGATACGCAGTATTTT. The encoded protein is CASSSPFGGASDTQYF.

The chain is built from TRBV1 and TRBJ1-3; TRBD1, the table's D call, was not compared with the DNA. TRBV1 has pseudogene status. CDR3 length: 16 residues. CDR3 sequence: CTSSKGDTFSGNTIYF. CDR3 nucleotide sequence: TGCACCAGCAGCAAGGGGGACACCTTCTCTGGAAACACCATATATTTT.

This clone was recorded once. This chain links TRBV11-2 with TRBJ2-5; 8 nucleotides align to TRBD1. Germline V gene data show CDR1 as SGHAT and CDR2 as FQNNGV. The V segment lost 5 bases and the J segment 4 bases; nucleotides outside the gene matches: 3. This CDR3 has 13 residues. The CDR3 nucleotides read TGTGCCAGCAGCATCCAGGGGGCAGAGACCCAGTACTTC. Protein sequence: CASSIQGAETQYF. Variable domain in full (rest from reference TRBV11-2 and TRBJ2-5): EAGVAQSPRYKIIEKRQSVAFWCNPISGHATLYWYQQILGQGPKLLIQFQNNGVVDDSQLPKDRFSAERLKGVDSTLKIQPAKLEDSAVYLCASSIQGAETQYFGPGTRLLVL.

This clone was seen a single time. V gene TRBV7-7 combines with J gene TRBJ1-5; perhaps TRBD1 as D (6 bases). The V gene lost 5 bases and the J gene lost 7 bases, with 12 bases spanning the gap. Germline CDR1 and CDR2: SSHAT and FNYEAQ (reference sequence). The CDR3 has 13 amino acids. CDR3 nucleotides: TGTGCCAGCAGCACGGGACACGGCCAGCCCCAGCATTTT. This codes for CASSTGHGQPQHF.

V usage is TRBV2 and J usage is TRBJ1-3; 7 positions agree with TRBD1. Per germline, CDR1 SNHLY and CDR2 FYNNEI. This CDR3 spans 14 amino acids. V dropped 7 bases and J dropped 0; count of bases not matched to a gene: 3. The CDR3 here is CASKGDSSGNTIYF. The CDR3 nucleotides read TGTGCCAGCAAGGGGGACAGCTCTGGAAACACCATATATTTT.

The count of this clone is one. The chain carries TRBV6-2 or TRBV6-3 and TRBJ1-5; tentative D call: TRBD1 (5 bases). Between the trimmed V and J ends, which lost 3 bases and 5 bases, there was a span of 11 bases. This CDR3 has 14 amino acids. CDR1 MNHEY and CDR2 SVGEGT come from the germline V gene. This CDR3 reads CASSYFRDDQPQHF. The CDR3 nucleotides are TGTGCCAGCAGTTATTTCAGGGATGATCAGCCCCAGCATTTT.

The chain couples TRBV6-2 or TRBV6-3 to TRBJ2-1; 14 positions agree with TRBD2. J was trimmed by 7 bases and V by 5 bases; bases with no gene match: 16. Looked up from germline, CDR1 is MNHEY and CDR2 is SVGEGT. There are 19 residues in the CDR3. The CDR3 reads CASSNSPLRLAGGHNEQFF. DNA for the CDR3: TGTGCCAGCAGTAACAGCCCCCTCCGACTAGCGGGGGGGCATAATGAGCAGTTCTTC.

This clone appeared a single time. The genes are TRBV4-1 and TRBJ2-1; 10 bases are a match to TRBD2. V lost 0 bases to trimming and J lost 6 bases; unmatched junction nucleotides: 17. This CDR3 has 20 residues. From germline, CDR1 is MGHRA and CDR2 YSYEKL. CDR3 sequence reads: CASSQDIEEAGGPLSNEQFF. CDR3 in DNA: TGCGCCAGCAGCCAAGATATCGAGGAAGCGGGAGGGCCACTCTCCAATGAGCAGTTCTTC.

In DNA form, the CDR3 reads TGTGCCAGCAGCACATCAGGGGGAACTGAAAAACTGTTTTTT. It yields the protein CASSTSGGTEKLFF. V is TRBV9 and J is TRBJ1-4; 7 nucleotides agree with TRBD1. The CDR3 is made up of 14 amino acids. Looked up from germline, CDR1 is SGDLS and CDR2 is YYNGEE. V was pared by 4 bases and J by 7 bases, with 7 bases of the junction left unmatched.

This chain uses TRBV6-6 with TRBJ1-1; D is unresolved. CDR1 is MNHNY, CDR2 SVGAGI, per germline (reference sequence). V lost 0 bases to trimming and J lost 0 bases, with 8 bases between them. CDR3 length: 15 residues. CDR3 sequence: CASSYSGGLNTEAFF. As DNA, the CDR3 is TGTGCCAGCAGTTACTCTGGTGGGCTGAACACTGAAGCTTTCTTT.

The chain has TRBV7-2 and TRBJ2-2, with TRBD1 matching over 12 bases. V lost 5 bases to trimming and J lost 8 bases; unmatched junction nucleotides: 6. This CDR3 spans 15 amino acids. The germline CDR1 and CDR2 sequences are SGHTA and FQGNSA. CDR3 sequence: CASSTGQGALGELFF. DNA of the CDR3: TGTGCCAGCAGCACGGGACAGGGGGCTTTGGGGGAGCTGTTTTTT.

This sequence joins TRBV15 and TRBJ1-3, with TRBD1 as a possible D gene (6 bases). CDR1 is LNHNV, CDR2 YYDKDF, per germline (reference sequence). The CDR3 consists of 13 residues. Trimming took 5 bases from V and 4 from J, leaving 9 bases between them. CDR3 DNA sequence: TGTGCCACCAGCTTTACAGGGGGAAACACCATATATTTT. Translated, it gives CATSFTGGNTIYF.

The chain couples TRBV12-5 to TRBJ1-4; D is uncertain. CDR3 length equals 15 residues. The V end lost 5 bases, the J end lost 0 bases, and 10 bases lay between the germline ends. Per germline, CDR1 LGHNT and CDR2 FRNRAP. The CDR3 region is CASGTALTTNEKLFF. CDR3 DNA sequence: TGTGCTAGTGGTACCGCACTGACAACTAATGAAAAACTGTTTTTT.

The CDR3 DNA is TGTGCCAGCAGTCCGGGACTAGCGGGTTACGAGCAGTACTTC. Protein product: CASSPGLAGYEQYF. The chain links TRBV27 to TRBJ2-7; 12 bases fit TRBD2. V was pared by 5 bases and J by 4 bases, with 3 bases of the junction left unmatched. From germline, CDR1 is MNHEY and CDR2 SMNVEV (reference sequence). This CDR3 contains 14 residues.

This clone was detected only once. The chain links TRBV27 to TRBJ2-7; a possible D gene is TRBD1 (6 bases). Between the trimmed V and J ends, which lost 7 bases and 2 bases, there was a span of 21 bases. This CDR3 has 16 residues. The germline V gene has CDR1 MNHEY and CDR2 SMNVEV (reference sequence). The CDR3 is CASTLHTRRGPYEQYF. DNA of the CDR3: TGTGCCAGCACCCTACACACCCGCAGGGGACCCTACGAGCAGTACTTC.